These 22 T cell receptor beta chains share one sample of origin, sequenced in a study of T-cell memory formation after mild COVID-19. TCRdb called the 5' RACE reads again in MiXCR, with one record for every CDR3 protein. In the table there are some 330,000 distinct CDR3 sequences, around a fifth of which are singletons. Material for sequencing was PBMCs or a T cell subset sorted from them (not recorded which). These receptors originate from an adult woman who had mild COVID-19 (a few samples of this study predate the infection). Cell type and time point are not known.

This clonotype was counted only a few times. This chain uses TRBV6-5 with TRBJ2-2; no reliable D call. There are 14 residues in the CDR3. CDR1 and CDR2 from the germline V gene are MNHEY and SVGAGI. Deletions cut 2 bases from V and 5 bases from J, with 9 bases between. CDR3 in amino acids: CASSYTAYTGELFF. Here the CDR3 DNA reads TGTGCCAGCAGTTACACAGCTTATACCGGGGAGCTGTTTTTT.

The rearrangement links TRBV10-3 to TRBJ2-5, with D possibly being TRBD1 or TRBD2 (6 bases each). This CDR3 spans 14 amino acids. V lost 6 bases and J 3 bases, leaving 14 bases between the germline ends. Germline values: CDR1 ENHRY, CDR2 SYGVKD. The CDR3 DNA reads as TGTGCCATCAGCCCACGGGGGCCAGAAGAGACCCAGTACTTC. Translating it yields CAISPRGPEETQYF.

This clonotype was counted between two and nine times. The gene calls are TRBV19 and TRBJ1-1, with D possibly TRBD1 on 6 matching bases. V was cut by 5 bases and J by 4 bases, with 14 bases left in between. The CDR3 consists of 14 residues. Germline CDR1 is LNHDA and CDR2 is SQIVND (reference sequence). For the CDR3, the DNA is TGTGCCAGTAGTCCCCGACAGGCTTTCACTGAAGCTTTCTTT. Translation: CASSPRQAFTEAFF.

CDR3: CASRMDSRTDTQYF. The DNA of the CDR3 is TGTGCCAGCAGAATGGACAGTAGGACAGATACGCAGTATTTT. This chain connects TRBV12-3 or TRBV12-4 to TRBJ2-3, with D possibly being TRBD1 (6 bases). V was cut by 6 bases and J by 3 bases, with 13 bases left in between. The CDR3 extends over 14 amino acids.

This clonotype was seen once. V and J are TRBV7-9 and TRBJ2-7, with TRBD1 as a possible D gene (6 bases). Germline V lookup: CDR1 SEHNR, CDR2 FQNEAQ (reference sequence). The CDR3 is made up of 14 amino acids. The V end lost 5 bases, the J end lost 5 bases, and 16 bases lay between the germline ends. The DNA for the CDR3 is TGTGCCAGCAGCCGGGGACATACCCCCCACGAGCAGTACTTC. Translation gives CASSRGHTPHEQYF. The variable domain in full, completed from reference TRBV7-9 and TRBJ2-7, reads DTGVSQNPRHKITKRGQNVTFRCDPISEHNRLYWYRQTLGQGPEFLTYFQNEAQLEKSRLLSDRFSAERPKGSFSTLEIQRTEQGDSAMYLCASSRGHTPHEQYFGPGTRLTVT.

The chain employs TRBV27 and TRBJ2-2; 8 nucleotides line up with TRBD2. Germline trimming cut 8 bases from V and 0 bases from J; bases unmatched to any gene: 11. The CDR3 has 17 residues. Germline lookup yields CDR1 MNHEY and CDR2 SMNVEV (reference sequence). The CDR3 nucleotides are TGTGCCAGCCACGGGCGGGGGGCCCGATCGAACACCGGGGAGCTGTTTTTT. It is translated as CASHGRGARSNTGELFF.

In its sample, this clonotype was seen a few times. The chain is built from TRBV12-3 or TRBV12-4 and TRBJ2-5; no clear D gene. The CDR3 consists of 14 residues. V lost 8 bases, J lost 2 bases, and 15 bases lay in between. The CDR3 coding sequence is TGTGCCAGCGCACTCCGTGGGTCTCAAGAGACCCAGTACTTC. This codes for CASALRGSQETQYF.

The chain carries TRBV5-1 and TRBJ2-1, with D possibly being TRBD2 (7 bases). Germline CDR1 is SGHRS and CDR2 is YFSETQ. The CDR3 extends over 15 amino acids. Between the trimmed V and J ends, which lost 0 bases and 7 bases, there was a span of 14 bases. Written as DNA, the CDR3 is TGCGCCAGCAGCTTGGATAGGGGGGGATGGAATGAGCAGTTCTTC. It translates to CASSLDRGGWNEQFF.

This clonotype was seen only a few times. The chain has TRBV5-1 and TRBJ2-7; D gene unclear. CDR1 and CDR2 (germline): SGHRS, YFSETQ. The CDR3 loop spans 12 amino acids. The V end lost 4 bases, the J end lost 2 bases, and 7 bases lay between the germline ends. The DNA of the CDR3 is TGCGCCAGCAGCCCTAGGACCTACGAGCAGTACTTC. As protein: CASSPRTYEQYF.

The chain couples TRBV7-9 to TRBJ1-5, with TRBD1 matching 8 bases. CDR1 and CDR2 from the germline V gene are SEHNR and FQNEAQ (reference sequence). Trimming at V came to 1 base and at J to 5 bases, leaving 4 bases not matched to a gene. The CDR3 extends over 15 amino acids. In DNA form, the CDR3 reads TGTGCCAGCAGCTTAGGACAGGGGTCGGATCAGCCCCAGCATTTT. This gives the protein CASSLGQGSDQPQHF.

The chain is built from TRBV29-1 and TRBJ1-2; no clear D gene. The ends were cut back, 5 bases at V and 3 bases at J, with 7 bases in the middle. This CDR3 is 11 amino acids long. Germline V lookup: CDR1 SQVTM, CDR2 ANQGSEA. The DNA for the CDR3 is TGCAGCGTTATACAGTACTATGGCTACACCTTC. It encodes CSVIQYYGYTF.

Concerning this clonotype: Sequence at one end of the junction differs from germline and may be a read error. The V call is TRBV11-2, the J call TRBJ2-7; 8 positions agree with TRBD2. This CDR3 has 17 amino acids. The germline CDR1 and CDR2 sequences are SGHAT and FQNNGV. CDR3 DNA sequence: TGTGCCAGCAGCGTAGACCCGAAGACTAGCGTCTCCTACGAGCAGTACTTC. Translation: CASSVDPKTSVSYEQYF.

This chain joins TRBV10-3 and TRBJ2-5, with 8 bases lining up with TRBD1. V was clipped by 6 bases and J by 2 bases; unmatched bases: 5. This CDR3 has 14 residues. CDR1 is ENHRY, CDR2 SYGVKD, per germline. CDR3 region: CAIRGQGGQETQYF. CDR3 coding DNA: TGTGCCATCAGAGGACAGGGTGGACAAGAGACCCAGTACTTC.

V usage is TRBV29-1 and J usage is TRBJ1-1, with D hard to call. V gave up 5 bases and J gave up 0 bases, with 13 bases separating them. Per germline, CDR1 SQVTM and CDR2 ANQGSEA. This CDR3 has 14 residues. The CDR3 sequence: CSVRATQLNTEAFF. Here the CDR3 DNA reads TGCAGCGTTCGAGCCACCCAACTGAACACTGAAGCTTTCTTT. Filled out from reference TRBV29-1 and TRBJ1-1, the complete variable domain reads SAVISQKPSRDICQRGTSLTIQCQVDSQVTMMFWYRQQPGQSLTLIATANQGSEATYESGFVIDKFPISRPNLTFSTLTVSNMSPEDSSIYLCSVRATQLNTEAFFGQGTRLTVV.

There are a few counts of this clonotype. The chain combines TRBV4-2 with TRBJ2-7; 10 nucleotides agree with TRBD2. In germline, CDR1 is LGHNA, CDR2 YNFKEQ. The V and J ends lost 5 bases and 1 base, in that order; junction bases with no gene match: 5. The CDR3 contains 15 residues. CDR3 amino acids: CASSESGGASYEQYF. CDR3 nucleotides: TGTGCCAGCAGCGAAAGCGGGGGGGCATCCTACGAGCAGTACTTC.

The chain has TRBV10-3 and TRBJ1-2; the match to TRBD1 covers 9 bases. With 3 bases clipped from V and 5 bases from J, the junction kept 4 bases outside the gene matches. The CDR3 loop spans 14 amino acids. Germline V gives CDR1 ENHRY, CDR2 SYGVKD. The CDR3 spells CAISELGQGYGYTF. Written as DNA, the CDR3 is TGTGCCATCAGTGAACTCGGACAGGGGTATGGCTACACCTTC.

The chain uses TRBV7-2 and TRBJ1-2; 9 bases line up with TRBD1. This CDR3 contains 17 residues. Germline trimming cut 2 bases from V and 2 bases from J; bases unmatched to any gene: 9. In germline, CDR1 is SGHTA, CDR2 FQGNSA. The CDR3 protein is CASSLSLTGTGNYGYTF. DNA of the CDR3: TGTGCCAGCAGCTTATCCCTTACCGGGACAGGGAACTATGGCTACACCTTC.

V usage is TRBV19 and J usage is TRBJ2-1; weak D call: TRBD2 (5 bases). CDR1 and CDR2 (germline): LNHDA, SQIVND (reference sequence). The germline V and J ends were trimmed by 3 bases and 6 bases, with 15 bases remaining between them. CDR3 length equals 15 residues. CDR3 nucleotides: TGTGCCAGTAGTATCGGGCGGGCTCCTAGCAATGAGCAGTTCTTC. Translating gives CASSIGRAPSNEQFF.

This clonotype was seen more than once but under ten times. This sequence joins TRBV27 and TRBJ2-5; D uncertain. Germline V gene sequence: CDR1 MNHEY, CDR2 SMNVEV (reference sequence). Trimming pared 4 bases from V and 0 bases from J, leaving 6 bases between. The CDR3 has 13 amino acids. The CDR3 sequence is CASSSLNQETQYF. The DNA for the CDR3 is TGTGCCAGCAGTTCCTTGAACCAAGAGACCCAGTACTTC.

V is TRBV27 and J is TRBJ1-6; D gene uncertain. Per the germline V gene, CDR1 is MNHEY and CDR2 is SMNVEV (reference sequence). The V gene lost 4 bases and the J gene lost 5 bases, with 9 bases spanning the gap. CDR3 length: 14 amino acids. CDR3 amino acids: CASSSKQNNSPLHF. The CDR3 DNA is TGTGCCAGCAGTTCCAAACAGAATAATTCACCCCTCCACTTT.

The rearrangement joins TRBV7-9 to TRBJ2-1; possibly TRBD2 for D (5 bases). The germline V gene encodes CDR1 SEHNR and CDR2 FQNEAQ (reference sequence). The CDR3 spans 13 residues. With 0 bases removed from V and 7 bases from J, the gap between germline ends came to 7 bases. CDR3 DNA sequence: TGTGCCAGCAGCTTAGCGGGAGCTAATGAGCAGTTCTTC. This translates into CASSLAGANEQFF.

This clonotype was detected ten times or more. The chain recombines TRBV9 with TRBJ1-1; TRBD1 might be the D (6 bases). Germline CDR1 SGDLS, CDR2 YYNGEE. The CDR3 is 14 residues long. V dropped 3 bases and J dropped 2 bases, with 11 bases sitting between them. The CDR3 region has the DNA TGTGCCAGCAGCGGGGGGGGCGCAAACACTGAAGCTTTCTTT. Protein sequence: CASSGGGANTEAFF.